The 8 T cell receptor beta chains listed next were all sequenced from one sample in a study of long-term antiretroviral therapy in people with HIV. Researchers ran immunoSEQ v3.0 at survey level. TCRdb's copy holds only in-frame clones and misses some; the assay was immunoSEQ multiplex PCR. The data show under 30,000 clones, 70% to 85% seen once. The material sequenced was unsorted PBMCs, taken 3 years after starting antiretroviral therapy. Receptor source: a man between 40 and 49 years old with HIV.

The V gene is TRBV19, the J gene TRBJ2-7; D is possibly TRBD2 (7 bases). With 8 bases removed from V and 5 bases from J, the gap between germline ends came to 19 bases. The CDR3 totals 14 residues. Germline V gene lookup returns CDR1 LNHDA and CDR2 SQIVND (reference sequence). Here the CDR3 reads CASGHGGRQNEQYF. DNA for the CDR3: TGTGCCAGTGGGCACGGGGGGCGGCAGAACGAGCAGTACTTC.

V gene TRBV5-1 combines with J gene TRBJ2-1, with 9 bases identical to TRBD2. This CDR3 is built from 16 residues. CDR1 is SGHRS and CDR2 is YFSETQ in the germline V gene. V lost 0 bases, J lost 7 bases, and 8 bases stayed unmatched. The CDR3 protein is CASSLALTSGLNEQFF. CDR3 nucleotides: TGCGCCAGCAGCTTGGCCTTAACTAGCGGGTTGAATGAGCAGTTCTTC.

The V gene is TRBV6-5, the J gene TRBJ1-3; D ambiguous. V lost 5 bases and J 1 base, leaving 9 bases between the germline ends. Germline CDR1 MNHEY, CDR2 SVGAGI. The CDR3 extends over 14 amino acids. CDR3 region: CASSVGGSGNTIYF. Here the CDR3 DNA reads TGTGCCAGCAGTGTGGGAGGGTCTGGAAACACCATATATTTT.

This clone was recorded once. The gene calls are TRBV29-1 and TRBJ2-1; no clear D gene. CDR1 SQVTM and CDR2 ANQGSEA come from the germline V gene. The CDR3 runs to 11 residues. V lost 7 bases and J lost 10, with 14 bases in between. CDR3 nucleotide sequence: TGCAGCGCCCCTACCCTGGGAGAGCAGTTCTTC. It yields the protein CSAPTLGEQFF.

V gene TRBV6-5 combines with J gene TRBJ2-1, with D maybe TRBD2 (5 bases). Per germline, CDR1 MNHEY and CDR2 SVGAGI. V shed 7 bases and J shed 9 bases, with 10 bases lying between them. This CDR3 region has 11 residues. In DNA, the CDR3 is TGTGCCAGCATTTTCGGGGTTGAGCAGTTCTTC. Translated: CASIFGVEQFF.

The genes are TRBV5-4 and TRBJ2-1; D is unclear. This CDR3 has 13 amino acids. V was trimmed by 4 bases and J by 9 bases, leaving 14 bases between them. The germline CDR1 and CDR2 sequences are SGHNT and YYREEE (reference sequence). CDR3 loop: CASSPAVEGEQFF. CDR3 sequence (DNA): TGTGCCAGCAGCCCCGCGGTAGAAGGTGAGCAGTTCTTC.

This chain links TRBV18 with TRBJ1-1; 7 bases match TRBD1. After removal of 3 bases from V and 2 bases from J, the junction contained 9 bases not matched to a gene. The CDR3 is made up of 16 amino acids. From germline, CDR1 is KGHSH and CDR2 LQKENI. The CDR3 bases are TGTGCCAGCTCACCGGGACAGCCCGGCCTAAACACTGAAGCTTTCTTT. Its protein product is CASSPGQPGLNTEAFF.

The V gene is TRBV30, the J gene TRBJ1-3; D might be TRBD1 (5 bases). The germline V and J ends were trimmed by 2 bases and 7 bases, with 6 bases remaining between them. Germline V gene sequence: CDR1 GTSNPN, CDR2 SVGIG (reference sequence). The CDR3 spans 11 residues. This chain's CDR3 is CAWSWGNTIYF. In nucleotides, the CDR3 is TGTGCCTGGAGTTGGGGGAACACCATATATTTT.